These T cell receptor beta chains were read from a single sample in a study of T cells expressing NK-cell markers. No DNA is given; TCRdb re-called the 5' RACE reads and lists each CDR3 protein once. Its clone listing holds a few thousand distinct CDR3 sequences. Specimen: blood T cells: a sorted CD56 or NKG2C T cell subset, CD4+ or CD8+ T cells, or bulk PBMC T cells (not recorded which). The source of these receptors is a man aged 18 to 30 in good health. Each CDR3 is given with its conserved first and last residue. Only some rows state a clone size, as once, few, many or a class for expanded clones.

j_call	v_call	clone_size	cdr3_aa
TRBJ2-1	TRBV27	-	CASSFASGRGPYNEQFF
TRBJ2-7	TRBV7-3	medium-sized	CASSIDYTYEQYF
TRBJ2-7	TRBV5-1	medium-sized	CASSERTSGNEQYF
TRBJ2-1	TRBV3-1	medium-sized	CASSPTVLSSYNEQFF
TRBJ2-3	TRBV20-1	-	CSADKLATSTDTQYF
TRBJ1-2	TRBV29-1	medium-sized	CSVSGAYGYTF
TRBJ1-2	TRBV7-9	medium-sized	CASSRRQPYGYTF
TRBJ2-1	TRBV2	medium-sized	CASEGRRTGDNEQFF
TRBJ1-2	TRBV27	-	CASSSQAGFVYGYTF
TRBJ2-7	TRBV4-3	-	CASSQDWGYEQYF
TRBJ1-5	TRBV6-1	-	CASSPGGRNQPQHF
TRBJ2-3	TRBV7-2	medium-sized	CASSLGTGVGTDTQYF
TRBJ2-1	TRBV3-1	-	CASSLGLAGGVEQFF
TRBJ2-5	TRBV24-1	-	CATSDLTGTQETQYF
TRBJ1-1	TRBV29-1	medium-sized	CSVEGPNTEAFF
TRBJ2-5	TRBV12-3/TRBV12-4	-	CASTTGGGRNQETQYF
TRBJ2-1	TRBV19	-	CASSVDRGPYNEQFF
TRBJ2-6	TRBV18	-	CASSPPNSGANVLTF
TRBJ2-4	TRBV10-3	medium-sized	CAISDPGQVKNIQYF
TRBJ2-5	TRBV6-2/TRBV6-3	medium-sized	CASSYPLEDPETQYF
TRBJ1-1	TRBV20-1	medium-sized	CSAATPGGRVRNTEAFF
TRBJ2-1	TRBV7-6	-	CASSLIDAGGKHNEQFF
TRBJ2-4	TRBV15	medium-sized	CATSRVGQGTIAKNIQYF
TRBJ2-3	TRBV7-2	medium-sized	CASSLPPGTDWGLEAQYF
TRBJ2-1	TRBV18	-	CASSPRRFRSYNEQFF
TRBJ2-7	TRBV27	-	CASSLRAPGQGSDEQYF
TRBJ2-5	TRBV7-8	medium-sized	CASSLAQGYQETQYF
TRBJ2-7	TRBV2	-	CASSEDRRPNLRSYEQYF
TRBJ2-2	TRBV6-1	-	CASSPGTPNTGELFF
TRBJ2-1	TRBV20-1	-	CSASNRGSNAEQFF
TRBJ2-1	TRBV11-2	medium-sized	CASRFFGGRAEQFF
TRBJ2-1	TRBV27	-	CASTPLGQGGNEQFF
TRBJ2-5	TRBV20-1	medium-sized	CSARTKRGLGTQYF
TRBJ2-1	TRBV29-1	medium-sized	CSVTGTSDEQFF
TRBJ2-1	TRBV12-3/TRBV12-4	-	CASSFGGVRNEQFF
TRBJ1-1	TRBV10-2	-	CASSGTAWGSEAFF
TRBJ2-7	TRBV28	medium-sized	CASSTGSLSYEQYF
TRBJ2-1	TRBV19	-	CASSTHGRPNEQFF
TRBJ1-1	TRBV11-2	medium-sized	CASSLGTANTEAFF
TRBJ2-3	TRBV6-2/TRBV6-3	medium-sized	CASSYPPMGFYTDTQYF
TRBJ2-5	TRBV20-1	-	CSARGVQRVETQYF
TRBJ2-7	TRBV5-8	-	CASSLSGTGLSEQYF
TRBJ2-7	TRBV9	medium-sized	CASSVASGVEQYF
TRBJ1-6	TRBV12-3/TRBV12-4	-	CASSPGTDNSPLHF
TRBJ1-2	TRBV7-9	medium-sized	CAGGLANYGYTF
TRBJ2-3	TRBV29-1	medium-sized	CSVGGRGTDTQYF
TRBJ2-6	TRBV29-1	medium-sized	CSVDSQGNAGANVLTF
TRBJ2-7	TRBV27	medium-sized	CASSSPYEQYF
TRBJ2-1	TRBV10-2	-	CASSGTHNNEQFF
TRBJ2-3	TRBV11-2	medium-sized	CASSLARAATDTQYF
TRBJ2-1	TRBV20-1	medium-sized	CSARAPTSGRARGSYNEQFF
TRBJ1-1	TRBV16	medium-sized	CASSQSRNLHSPEAFF
TRBJ2-3	TRBV21-1	medium-sized	CASSKPKRGSSTDTQYF
TRBJ2-2	TRBV5-1	medium-sized	CASSPRLAEAGELFF
TRBJ2-7	TRBV21-1	-	CASTSRRAPYEQYF